The rows below give T cell receptor beta chains drawn from one sample of a study of blood T cell repertoires in COVID-19. Sequenced by immunoSEQ multiplex PCR; TCRdb stores in-frame clones only, minus some. This table holds approximately 9,600 clones, roughly 87% found once. Material: peripheral blood. The origin of the receptors is a human donor in a cohort sampled during active COVID-19. The conserved cysteine and the conserved F or W are not part of the CDR3 here. Fields, in order: D gene, V gene, CDR3 protein. A D gene is named only where the DNA matches it firmly.

D gene: TRBD2; V gene: TRBV7-6; CDR3 protein: ASSRRTSGGAKDEQF
D gene: .; V gene: TRBV2; CDR3 protein: ASSEQGETQY
D gene: .; V gene: TRBV6-5; CDR3 protein: ASSSRPLDNQPQH
D gene: .; V gene: TRBV10-3; CDR3 protein: AISESIPGGRPQH
D gene: TRBD2; V gene: TRBV4-2; CDR3 protein: ASSQDSGGGANVLT
D gene: TRBD2; V gene: TRBV5-1; CDR3 protein: ASSLEAGGYEQY
D gene: TRBD2; V gene: TRBV6-1; CDR3 protein: ASSEVGLAGYTDTQY
D gene: TRBD1; V gene: TRBV2; CDR3 protein: ASRSYDRAYGYT
D gene: .; V gene: TRBV5-1; CDR3 protein: ASSLTRGSTDTQY
D gene: TRBD2; V gene: TRBV6-6; CDR3 protein: ASSRGTSGGLTYEQY
D gene: .; V gene: TRBV2; CDR3 protein: ASSEQAPVETQY
D gene: .; V gene: TRBV4-1; CDR3 protein: ASSQDPTGPGSTQY
D gene: TRBD1; V gene: TRBV19; CDR3 protein: ASRTGRQPQH
D gene: TRBD1; V gene: TRBV24-1; CDR3 protein: ATSSTGLEQY
D gene: TRBD1; V gene: TRBV5-1; CDR3 protein: ASSLGQGLMQETQY
D gene: TRBD2; V gene: TRBV27; CDR3 protein: ASSSLTSGGIGNTQY
D gene: TRBD2; V gene: TRBV19; CDR3 protein: ASSIPGGDDTQY
D gene: .; V gene: TRBV5-1; CDR3 protein: ASSLEGTDTQY
D gene: .; V gene: TRBV10-3; CDR3 protein: AISESAGQETQY
D gene: TRBD1; V gene: TRBV13; CDR3 protein: ASSLGQASSYEQY
D gene: .; V gene: TRBV2; CDR3 protein: ASSAPGQIYNSPLH
D gene: .; V gene: TRBV9; CDR3 protein: ASSRLGRGGEKLF